The 7 T cell receptor beta chains below all came from one sample that was sequenced in a study of breast tumors, draining lymph nodes, adjacent tissues. Using its own MiXCR run on the multiplex PCR reads, TCRdb lists one record per CDR3 protein. The data contain roughly 220,000 distinct CDR3 sequences, under 40% of them singletons. Axillary draining lymph nodes of breast cancer patients supplied the node samples. Sequencing used axillary lymph node tissue. All receptors derive from a female donor with breast cancer. Some clones in this sample may be carry-over from other donors' samples.

This clonotype was detected many times. The rearrangement joins TRBV9 to TRBJ2-3, with a tentative D call TRBD2 (5 bases). CDR1 SGDLS and CDR2 YYNGEE come from the germline V gene. The length of the CDR3 is 15 residues. The V and J ends lost 0 bases and 5 bases respectively, with 13 bases between them. CDR3 coding DNA: TGTGCCAGCAGCGTAGGGTCAGGTCGGGGAGATACGCAGTATTTT. Its translation is CASSVGSGRGDTQYF. Full variable domain (missing parts from reference TRBV9 and TRBJ2-3): DSGVTQTPKHLITATGQRVTLRCSPRSGDLSVYWYQQSLDQGLQFLIQYYNGEERAKGNILERFSAQQFPDLHSELNLSSLELGDSALYFCASSVGSGRGDTQYFGPGTRLTVL.

This clonotype was counted at least ten times. An end of the junction does not agree with germline; a read error may underlie this. This sequence joins TRBV6-6 and TRBJ2-7, with D maybe TRBD1 (6 bases). This CDR3 region has 14 residues. Germline V CDR1 and CDR2: MNHNY, SVGAGI (reference sequence). CDR3 DNA: TGTGCCAGCACCACAGGGCTGAACTCCTATGAGCAGTACTTC. It is translated as CASTTGLNSYEQYF.

This clonotype has a count of ten or more. The J gene is TRBJ2-3, the V gene TRBV7-3; D gene ambiguous. The CDR3 has 14 amino acids. Germline CDR1 and CDR2: SGHTA and FQGTGA. V gave up 3 bases and J gave up 1 base, with 8 bases separating them. In DNA, the CDR3 is TGTGCCAGCAGCTTGTCGGACCGCACAGATACGCAGTATTTT. This codes for CASSLSDRTDTQYF.

This clonotype occurred many times. This chain connects TRBV7-9 to TRBJ2-7; D is undetermined. Germline lookup yields CDR1 SEHNR and CDR2 FQNEAQ (reference sequence). The CDR3 spans 13 residues. The V end lost 4 bases, the J end lost 3 bases, and 10 bases lay between the germline ends. Here the CDR3 DNA reads TGTGCCAGCAGCTCAGGCAGGATCTACGAGCAGTACTTC. This gives the protein CASSSGRIYEQYF.

This chain joins TRBV4-1 and TRBJ1-3; 8 bases map to TRBD1. Germline CDR1 reads MGHRA; CDR2 reads YSYEKL. Germline trimming cut 4 bases from V and 3 bases from J; bases unmatched to any gene: 14. The CDR3 is 18 residues long. CDR3 in DNA: TGCGCCAGCAGCCGAATCCCCCTGGTAGGACAGGGTGGAAACACCATATATTTT. As protein: CASSRIPLVGQGGNTIYF.

The chain couples TRBV20-1 to TRBJ2-3; 16 positions agree with TRBD2. The CDR3 loop spans 16 amino acids. Germline CDR1 is DFQATT and CDR2 is SNEGSKA (reference sequence). V gave up 5 bases and J gave up 4 bases; unmatched junction bases: 6. Here the CDR3 DNA reads TGCAGTGCTTCCGGGACTAGCGGGGGGGCGCCAGATACGCAGTATTTT. It codes for CSASGTSGGAPDTQYF.

This clonotype was seen many times. This chain links TRBV5-1 with TRBJ1-4; maybe TRBD1 (6 bases). Germline CDR1 reads SGHRS; CDR2 reads YFSETQ. The CDR3 is 14 amino acids. V was clipped by 0 bases and J by 8 bases, with 11 bases between them. CDR3 nucleotides: TGCGCCAGCAGCTTGGAAGGGGGAGAGGAAAAACTGTTTTTT. Amino acids: CASSLEGGEEKLFF. The complete variable domain, with remaining parts taken from reference TRBV5-1 and TRBJ1-4, reads KAGVTQTPRYLIKTRGQQVTLSCSPISGHRSVSWYQQTPGQGLQFLFEYFSETQRNKGNFPGRFSGRQFSNSRSEMNVSTLELGDSALYLCASSLEGGEEKLFFGSGTQLSVL.